The 19 T cell receptor beta chains presented below share a single source sample, sequenced in a study of OX40 agonist ivuxolimab in advanced cancers. Profiling relied on immunoSEQ multiplex PCR, and the TCRdb table lists in-frame clones only, not all of them. The sample consists of tens of thousands of clones, roughly 84% of them appearing once. The sample was CD4+ or CD8+ T cells sorted from blood, taken in a trial of the OX40 agonist ivuxolimab. These receptor sequences come from an adult with an advanced solid tumor such as melanoma, head and neck, liver or kidney cancer.

This chain's CDR3 is CASSIRSGNTIYF. The DNA for the CDR3 is TGTGCCAGCAGCATCCGATCCGGAAACACCATATATTTT. The chain has TRBV9 and TRBJ1-3; no clear D gene. The CDR3 length is 13 residues. Trimming cost V 4 bases and J 4 bases, with 9 bases left between them. Germline V lookup: CDR1 SGDLS, CDR2 YYNGEE. Drawing the rest from reference TRBV9 and TRBJ1-3, the complete variable domain is DSGVTQTPKHLITATGQRVTLRCSPRSGDLSVYWYQQSLDQGLQFLIQYYNGEERAKGNILERFSAQQFPDLHSELNLSSLELGDSALYFCASSIRSGNTIYFGEGSWLTVV.

This sequence joins TRBV15 and TRBJ1-4; D perhaps matches TRBD1 (5 bases). This CDR3 is 14 amino acids long. The V gene's germline CDR1 is LNHNV and CDR2 YYDKDF (reference sequence). With 4 bases removed from V and 8 bases from J, the gap between germline ends came to 14 bases. The CDR3 DNA is TGTGCCACCAGCACCAGGGAGCAGTGGGAAAAACTGTTTTTT. It translates to CATSTREQWEKLFF.

The chain couples TRBV6-1 to TRBJ1-2; TRBD1 matches 11 bases. The CDR3 spans 15 residues. Germline V lookup: CDR1 MNHNS, CDR2 SASEGT. The V segment lost 0 bases and the J segment 7 bases; nucleotides outside the gene matches: 4. The CDR3, as DNA: TGTGCCAGCAGTGAAGCCTGGACAGGGGGCTTTGGCTACACCTTC. Translation: CASSEAWTGGFGYTF.

The rearrangement uses TRBV7-3 and TRBJ2-3; 8 bases align to TRBD1. Germline trimming cut 3 bases from V and 0 bases from J; bases unmatched to any gene: 5. The CDR3 runs 16 residues. Per the germline V gene, CDR1 is SGHTA and CDR2 is FQGTGA. CDR3 in DNA: TGTGCCAGCAGCTTCTCAGGGGGCTATAGCACAGATACGCAGTATTTT. It is translated as CASSFSGGYSTDTQYF.

This sequence joins TRBV11-2 and TRBJ1-1, with TRBD1 identical over 11 bases. Germline values: CDR1 SGHAT, CDR2 FQNNGV. The length of the CDR3 is 15 residues. V was clipped by 4 bases and J by 5 bases; unmatched bases: 6. The CDR3 region has the DNA TGTGCCAGCAGCTCCGGGGACAGGGGGGAAACTGAAGCTTTCTTT. Amino acid sequence: CASSSGDRGETEAFF.

The J gene is TRBJ2-4, the V gene TRBV7-9; D tentatively reads TRBD1 or TRBD2 (5 bases each). The CDR3 spans 15 residues. Trimming took 5 bases from V and 1 from J, leaving 12 bases between them. Germline CDR1 and CDR2: SEHNR and FQNEAQ (reference sequence). This chain's CDR3 is CASSGRDAAKNIQYF. CDR3 coding DNA: TGTGCCAGCAGCGGCAGGGACGCTGCCAAAAACATTCAGTACTTC.

This clone was counted many times. The V gene is TRBV30, the J gene TRBJ2-1, with D perhaps matching TRBD2 (6 bases). CDR3 size: 14 residues. Trimming cost V 5 bases and J 4 bases, with 15 bases left between them. The germline gives CDR1 GTSNPN, CDR2 SVGIG (reference sequence). CDR3 sequence (DNA): TGTGCCTGGCGGAGGGAGAGGGATTACAATGAGCAGTTCTTC. Its translation is CAWRRERDYNEQFF.

The chain employs TRBV5-4 and TRBJ2-7, with 9 positions matching TRBD1. The V segment lost 0 bases and the J segment 5 bases; nucleotides outside the gene matches: 6. There are 15 residues in the CDR3. Germline V lookup: CDR1 SGHNT, CDR2 YYREEE (reference sequence). The CDR3 nucleotides are TGTGCCAGCAGCTTGGGAACGGACAGGGGCCACGAGCAGTACTTC. It specifies CASSLGTDRGHEQYF. The full variable domain, rest sourced from reference TRBV5-4 and TRBJ2-7, is ETGVTQSPTHLIKTRGQQVTLRCSSQSGHNTVSWYQQALGQGPQFIFQYYREEENGRGNFPPRFSGLQFPNYSSELNVNALELDDSALYLCASSLGTDRGHEQYFGPGTRLTVT.

The rearrangement uses TRBV19 and TRBJ1-5; D is unclear. The ends were cut back, 1 base at V and 0 bases at J, with 7 bases in the middle. CDR3 size: 15 residues. In germline, CDR1 is LNHDA, CDR2 SQIVND (reference sequence). CDR3 residues: CASSIGQASNQPQHF. The CDR3 DNA reads as TGTGCCAGTAGTATAGGACAAGCTAGCAATCAGCCCCAGCATTTT.

This chain links TRBV13 with TRBJ2-7, with 9 bases identical to TRBD1. Germline CDR1 reads PRHDT; CDR2 reads FYEKMQ (reference sequence). Trimming removed 6 bases from V and 5 bases from J; junction bases left unmatched: 2. The CDR3 covers 12 residues. CDR3 loop: CASSRTGDEQYF. CDR3 nucleotides: TGTGCCAGCAGTCGGACAGGGGACGAGCAGTACTTC.

This clone came up once. DNA of the CDR3: TGTGCCTGGGGCCCCGGGACGGTCTCCTACGAGCAGTACTTC. As protein: CAWGPGTVSYEQYF. The chain combines TRBV30 with TRBJ2-7, with D tentatively TRBD1 or TRBD2 (5 bases each). The germline CDR1 and CDR2 sequences are GTSNPN and SVGIG (reference sequence). V lost 5 bases, J lost 0 bases, and 14 bases lay in between. The CDR3 spans 14 residues.

The genes are TRBV9 and TRBJ1-5; no definite D call. The V end was cut by 4 bases, the J end by 0 bases, with 8 bases between. CDR1 is SGDLS, CDR2 YYNGEE, per germline. The CDR3 runs to 14 residues. The CDR3 is CASSRADSNQPQHF. In DNA, the CDR3 is TGTGCCAGCAGCCGAGCGGATAGCAATCAGCCCCAGCATTTT.

The chain is built from TRBV9 and TRBJ1-2; the match to TRBD1 covers 7 bases. The J segment lost 4 bases and the V segment lost 3 bases, leaving 3 bases of the junction unmatched. CDR3 length: 13 amino acids. In germline, CDR1 is SGDLS, CDR2 YYNGEE. The CDR3 DNA follows: TGTGCCAGCAGCGCTACAGGGGTCTATGGCTACACCTTC. It is translated as CASSATGVYGYTF.

The chain joins TRBV10-2 to TRBJ2-7; D may be TRBD1 (5 bases). The CDR3 length is 13 residues. V lost 0 bases and J 8 bases, leaving 11 bases between the germline ends. Germline V gene lookup returns CDR1 WSHSY and CDR2 SAAADI. The CDR3 region is CASSESSTVKQYF. The CDR3 nucleotides read TGCGCCAGCAGTGAGTCCTCGACAGTCAAGCAGTACTTC.

This sequence joins TRBV9 and TRBJ2-7; D possibly corresponds to TRBD2 (6 bases). Germline CDR1 is SGDLS and CDR2 is YYNGEE. The CDR3 is 13 amino acids. Trimming removed 7 bases at V and 2 bases at J, with 13 bases between. The CDR3 bases are TGTGCCAGCGGCGGGGCGGATACCTACGAGCAGTACTTC. Amino acid sequence: CASGGADTYEQYF. Based on the CDR3 plus reference TRBV9 and TRBJ2-7, the full variable domain is DSGVTQTPKHLITATGQRVTLRCSPRSGDLSVYWYQQSLDQGLQFLIQYYNGEERAKGNILERFSAQQFPDLHSELNLSSLELGDSALYFCASGGADTYEQYFGPGTRLTVT.

This clone was seen more than once but under ten times. V is TRBV7-2 and J is TRBJ1-6; 7 nucleotides line up with TRBD1. The J segment lost 7 bases and the V segment lost 2 bases, leaving 8 bases of the junction unmatched. Germline CDR1 SGHTA, CDR2 FQGNSA. This CDR3 comprises 16 residues. Written as DNA, the CDR3 is TGTGCCAGCAGCTTAAGACAGGGACCGTCCAATTCACCCCTCCACTTT. It codes for CASSLRQGPSNSPLHF.

This clone showed up just a few times. The rearrangement uses TRBV15 and TRBJ2-6; unclear D gene. Trimming took off 0 bases at V and 4 bases at J, with 7 bases between the two ends. The CDR3 sequence is 15 residues long. Germline V gene lookup returns CDR1 LNHNV and CDR2 YYDKDF (reference sequence). CDR3 region: CATSREDRGANVLTF. The CDR3 bases are TGTGCCACCAGCAGAGAGGATCGCGGGGCCAACGTCCTGACTTTC.

The CDR3 here is CASSQRLAGELFF. The DNA for the CDR3 is TGTGCCAGCAGCCAACGACTAGCCGGGGAGCTGTTTTTT. The chain has TRBV9 and TRBJ2-2; D may be TRBD2 (6 bases). The V end lost 4 bases, the J end lost 6 bases, and 10 bases lay between the germline ends. Per the germline V gene, CDR1 is SGDLS and CDR2 is YYNGEE. The CDR3 contains 13 residues.

The chain is built from TRBV7-8 and TRBJ2-3; weak D call: TRBD2 (7 bases). Trimming stripped 2 bases from V and 2 bases from J, with 17 bases between. Germline CDR1 reads SGHVS; CDR2 reads FQNEAQ. The CDR3 consists of 17 residues. This CDR3 reads CASSLRGRGLNTDTQYF. CDR3 nucleotides: TGTGCCAGCAGCTTACGTGGGCGGGGGCTAAACACAGATACGCAGTATTTT.